The present T cell receptor (beta chain) was sequenced within a study of blood T cells in healthy people across ages. The germline V gene encodes CDR1 MGHRA and CDR2 YSYEKL. The CDR3 is 20 residues long. Unmatched junction bases numbered 15, after V lost 0 bases and J lost 0 bases. A second roughly 6 to 11 cycle PCR used barcoded and J-beta primers. MiXCR, run by TCRdb on the 5' RACE reads, gives a single entry per CDR3 protein. This sample has over a million distinct CDR3 sequences, with 35% to 50% found just once. This sequence was found in a woman between 55 and 75 years old in good health. The genes are TRBV4-1 and TRBJ2-5; the match to TRBD2 covers 8 bases. Sequenced material: blood. The CDR3 loop is CASSQEGVVDKAGDQETQYF. CDR3 in DNA: TGCGCCAGCAGCCAAGAGGGCGTGGTGGATAAAGCGGGGGACCAAGAGACCCAGTACTTC.